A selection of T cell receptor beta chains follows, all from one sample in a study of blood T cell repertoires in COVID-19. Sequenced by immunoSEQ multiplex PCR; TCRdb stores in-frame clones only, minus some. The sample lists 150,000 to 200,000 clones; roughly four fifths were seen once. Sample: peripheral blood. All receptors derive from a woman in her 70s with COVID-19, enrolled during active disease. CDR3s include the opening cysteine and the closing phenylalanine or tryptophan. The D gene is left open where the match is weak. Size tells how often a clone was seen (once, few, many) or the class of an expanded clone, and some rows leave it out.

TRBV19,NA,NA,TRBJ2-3,TGTGCCAGTAGTATCAGTCGGACAGCTTCCACAGATACGCAGTATTTT,CASSISRTASTDTQYF
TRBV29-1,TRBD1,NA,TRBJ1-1,TGCAGCGTACAGACAGGGGGGAACACTGAAGCTTTCTTT,CSVQTGGNTEAFF
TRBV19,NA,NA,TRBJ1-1,TGTGCCAGTATTCGGGGATCTGAAGCTTTCTTT,CASIRGSEAFF
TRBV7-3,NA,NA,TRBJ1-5,TGTGCCAGCAGCCTCACGAGGGATCAGCCCCAGCATTTT,CASSLTRDQPQHF
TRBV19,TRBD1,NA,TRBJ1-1,TGTGCCAGTAGTACCGGGACAGGGAGGACTGAAGCTTTCTTT,CASSTGTGRTEAFF
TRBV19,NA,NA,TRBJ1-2,TGTGCCAGTAGTCGGGGACGGGGGGCGATGGATGGCTACACCTTC,CASSRGRGAMDGYTF
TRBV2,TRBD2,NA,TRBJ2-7,TGTGCCAGCAGCGCGGGGACTAGCGGCACCTACGAGCAGTACTTC,CASSAGTSGTYEQYF
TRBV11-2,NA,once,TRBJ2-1,TGTGCCAGCAGCCCCCGACTGATGGAGCAGTTCTTC,CASSPRLMEQFF
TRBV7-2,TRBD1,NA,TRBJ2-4,TGTGCCAGCAGCCCCAGGGGACAGGGCAGTAACATTCAGTACTTC,CASSPRGQGSNIQYF
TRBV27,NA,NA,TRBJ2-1,TGTGCCAGCAGCGAGGGTGACTCCTACAATGAGCAGTTCTTC,CASSEGDSYNEQFF
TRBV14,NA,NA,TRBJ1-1,TGTGCCAGCAGCCAAATCGGAGACACTGAAGCTTTCTTT,CASSQIGDTEAFF
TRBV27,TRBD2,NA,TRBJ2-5,TGTGCCAGCAGTCCTATAGCGGGAGTTGGTCGGGAGACCCAGTACTTC,CASSPIAGVGRETQYF
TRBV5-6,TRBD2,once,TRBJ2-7,TGTGCCAGTCCGACTAGCGGGAGATTCTCCTACGAGCAGTACTTC,CASPTSGRFSYEQYF
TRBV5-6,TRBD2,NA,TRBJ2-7,TGTGCCAGCAGCTTGGGAGGAACTAGCGGGAGGTACGAGCAGTACTTC,CASSLGGTSGRYEQYF
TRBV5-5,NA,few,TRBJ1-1,TGTGCCAGCAGCTTTATAGGGGACACTGAAGCTTTCTTT,CASSFIGDTEAFF
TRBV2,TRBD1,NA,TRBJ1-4,TGTGCCATACGGGACAGACTAAATGAAAAACTGTTTTTT,CAIRDRLNEKLFF
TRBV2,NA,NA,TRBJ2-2,TGTGCCAGCAGCCAAGGGGTTAGGACCACCGGGGAGCTGTTTTTT,CASSQGVRTTGELFF
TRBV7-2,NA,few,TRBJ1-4,TGTGCCAGCAGCTATAGGACAGCTGCAACTAATGAAAAACTGTTTTTT,CASSYRTAATNEKLFF
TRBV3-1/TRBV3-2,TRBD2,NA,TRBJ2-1,TGTGCCAGCAGCCAGTCGCCTAGCGGGAGAGACAATGAGCAGTTCTTC,CASSQSPSGRDNEQFF
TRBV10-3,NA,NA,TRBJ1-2,TGTGCCATCGGCGGGGGGTGGGGCTACACCTTC,CAIGGGWGYTF
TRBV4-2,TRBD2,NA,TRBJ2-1,TGTGCCAGCAGCCAAGAGGGCGGGAGCTCCTACAATGAGCAGTTCTTC,CASSQEGGSSYNEQFF
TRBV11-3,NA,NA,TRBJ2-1,TGTGCCAGCAGCTTAGGCGGGTCAACCTACAATGAGCAGTTCTTC,CASSLGGSTYNEQFF
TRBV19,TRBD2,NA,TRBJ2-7,TGTGCCAGTAGGAGGGCGGGAGACGCCTACGAGCAGTACTTC,CASRRAGDAYEQYF
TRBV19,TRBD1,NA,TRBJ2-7,TGTGCCAGTAGTCCTTGGGGACAGGGGGCTCCATACGAGCAGTACTTC,CASSPWGQGAPYEQYF
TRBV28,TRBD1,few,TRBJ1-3,TGTGCCAGCAGCCCGACAGGGGCACGGCACACCATATATTTT,CASSPTGARHTIYF
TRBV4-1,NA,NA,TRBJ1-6,TGCGCCAGTCACGCGGGCAGAATTAATTCACCCCTCCACTTT,CASHAGRINSPLHF
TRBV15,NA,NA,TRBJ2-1,TGTGCCACCAGCTCTGGGGCTGAGCAGTTCTTC,CATSSGAEQFF
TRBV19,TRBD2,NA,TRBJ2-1,TGTGCCAGTAGCAAGCGGGAGGGTTACAATGAGCAGTTCTTC,CASSKREGYNEQFF
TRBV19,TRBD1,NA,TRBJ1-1,TGTGCCAGTGGTAGACAGGGAACGAACACTGAAGCTTTCTTT,CASGRQGTNTEAFF
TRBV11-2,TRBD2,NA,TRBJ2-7,TGTGCCAGCAGCCCGCGCCCAGGGACTAGCGGGAGTTACCAGTACTTC,CASSPRPGTSGSYQYF
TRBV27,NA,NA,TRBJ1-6,TGTGCCAGCAGTTTTTCGAGAAATTCACCCCTCCACTTT,CASSFSRNSPLHF
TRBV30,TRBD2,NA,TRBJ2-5,TGTGCCTGGAGTCCCCCCGGACTAGCCAGGGAGACCCAGTACTTC,CAWSPPGLARETQYF
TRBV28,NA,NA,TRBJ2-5,TGTGCCAGCAACGCGGGGAGCCAAGAGACCCAGTACTTC,CASNAGSQETQYF
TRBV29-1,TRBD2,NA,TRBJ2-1,TGCAGCGCAGCGGGAGGCCAACTTTACAATGAGCAGTTCTTC,CSAAGGQLYNEQFF
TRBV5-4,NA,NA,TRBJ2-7,TGTGCCTTTCAAAATAGAAATTACTACGAGCAGTACTTC,CAFQNRNYYEQYF
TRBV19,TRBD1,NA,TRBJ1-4,TGTGCCAGTAGTTTCGCCCCGGGACAGAATAATGAAAAACTGTTTTTT,CASSFAPGQNNEKLFF
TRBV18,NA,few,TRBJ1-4,TGTGCCAGCTCACCGACAGCAGGGGAATATGAAAAACTGTTTTTT,CASSPTAGEYEKLFF
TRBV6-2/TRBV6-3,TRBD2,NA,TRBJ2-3,TGTGCCAGCAGTTTCGGGACTAGCGGGAGGTCAGGAGATACGCAGTATTTT,CASSFGTSGRSGDTQYF
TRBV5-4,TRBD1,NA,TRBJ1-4,TGTGCCAGCAGCTTAAAGACAGGGATAGGGATAGAAAAACTGTTTTTT,CASSLKTGIGIEKLFF
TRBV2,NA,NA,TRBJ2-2,TGTGCCAGCAGAGAAGGGGGGGGTCGGACCGGGGAGCTGTTTTTT,CASREGGGRTGELFF
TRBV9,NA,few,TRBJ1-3,TGTGCCAGCAGCACATCCAGGGCCATATATTTT,CASSTSRAIYF
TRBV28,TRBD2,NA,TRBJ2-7,TGTGCCAGCAGGACTAGCGGGAGTCGGCTTGAGCAGTACTTC,CASRTSGSRLEQYF